This T cell receptor (beta chain) was recorded in a study of technical replicates of blood from a handful of donors. The repertoire was sequenced with immunoSEQ multiplex PCR; TCRdb's copy has only in-frame clones and lacks some. This table has over 90,000 clones, nearly 97% appearing once. This clonotype was sampled from a human donor in good health. The sample comprised T cells isolated from PBMCs.

CDR3 protein: CASSLALTEAFF. CDR3 DNA sequence: TGTGCCAGCAGCTTGGCACTCACTGAAGCTTTCTTT. The genes are TRBV5-6 and TRBJ1-1; D gene ambiguous. CDR1 is SGHDT and CDR2 is YYEEEE in the germline V gene. The CDR3 contains 12 residues. V was pared by 0 bases and J by 4 bases, with 4 bases between.